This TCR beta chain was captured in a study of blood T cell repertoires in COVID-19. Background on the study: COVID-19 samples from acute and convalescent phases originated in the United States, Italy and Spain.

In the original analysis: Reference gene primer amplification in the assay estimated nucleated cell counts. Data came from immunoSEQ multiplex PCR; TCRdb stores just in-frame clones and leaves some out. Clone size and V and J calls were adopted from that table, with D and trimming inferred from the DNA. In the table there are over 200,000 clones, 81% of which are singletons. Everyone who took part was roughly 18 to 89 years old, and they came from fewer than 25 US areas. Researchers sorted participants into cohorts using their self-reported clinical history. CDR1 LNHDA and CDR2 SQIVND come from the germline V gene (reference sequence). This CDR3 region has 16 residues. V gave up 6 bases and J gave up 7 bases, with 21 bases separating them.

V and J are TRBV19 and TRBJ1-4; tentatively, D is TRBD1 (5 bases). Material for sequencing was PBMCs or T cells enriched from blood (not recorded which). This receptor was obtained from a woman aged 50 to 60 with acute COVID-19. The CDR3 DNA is TGTGCCAGTAGGACCGGGGGTGGAAAGGAGGGTGAAAAACTGTTTTTT. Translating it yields CASRTGGGKEGEKLFF.